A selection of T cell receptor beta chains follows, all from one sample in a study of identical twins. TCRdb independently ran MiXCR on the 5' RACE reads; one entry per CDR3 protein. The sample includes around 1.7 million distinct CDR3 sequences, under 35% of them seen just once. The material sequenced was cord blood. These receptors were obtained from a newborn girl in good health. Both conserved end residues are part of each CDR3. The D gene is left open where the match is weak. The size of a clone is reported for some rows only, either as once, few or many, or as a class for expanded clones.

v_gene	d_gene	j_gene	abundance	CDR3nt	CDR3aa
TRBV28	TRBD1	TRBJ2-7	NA	TGTGCCAGCAGTTTGGGGACAGGGGGCGCGGTAGGCGAGCAGTACTTC	CASSLGTGGAVGEQYF
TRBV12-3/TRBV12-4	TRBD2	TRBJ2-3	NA	TGTGCCAGCAGTCTTAGCGGGCGCCCAGATACGCAGTATTTT	CASSLSGRPDTQYF
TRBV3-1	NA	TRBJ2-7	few	TGTGCCAGCAGCCAAGTGGCTAGCGCTCACGAGCAGTACTTC	CASSQVASAHEQYF
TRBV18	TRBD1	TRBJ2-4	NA	TGTGCCAGCTCCCGACAGGGGCCAACCAAAAACATTCAGTACTTC	CASSRQGPTKNIQYF
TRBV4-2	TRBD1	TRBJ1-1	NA	TGTGCCAGCAGTCCGACAGGGTGCCGGAACACTGAAGCTTTCTTT	CASSPTGCRNTEAFF
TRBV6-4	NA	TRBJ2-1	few	TGTGCCAGCAGTGAACGTCAACCCCTTCCAAATTACAATGAGCAGTTCTTC	CASSERQPLPNYNEQFF
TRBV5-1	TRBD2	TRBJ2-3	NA	TGCGCCAGCAGCACAGGACTAGCGGGGGGCAAGAGACGTCATACGCAGTATTTT	CASSTGLAGGKRRHTQYF
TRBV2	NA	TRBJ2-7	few	TGTGCCAGCAGAAAGGATGGAGGGGGTCAAGAGCAGTACTTC	CASRKDGGGQEQYF
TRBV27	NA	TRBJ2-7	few	TGTGCCAGCAGCGTCGCTAGGGGCCCCCGATACGAGCAGTACTTC	CASSVARGPRYEQYF
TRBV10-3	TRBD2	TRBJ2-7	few	TGTGCCATCAGTGATGTCGCCCAGCGGGGGGGCGCGTACGAGCAGTACTTC	CAISDVAQRGGAYEQYF
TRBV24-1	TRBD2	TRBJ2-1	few	TGTGCCACCAGTGATACTAGCGGGGTACACAATGAGCAGTTCTTC	CATSDTSGVHNEQFF
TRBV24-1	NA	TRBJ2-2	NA	TGTGCCACCAGTGAAGGGGGGGCCGGCACCGGGGAGCTGTTTTTT	CATSEGGAGTGELFF
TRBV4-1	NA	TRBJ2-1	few	TGCGCCAGCAGCCAAGAGGCAACTAGCAGATACAATGAGCAGTTCTTC	CASSQEATSRYNEQFF
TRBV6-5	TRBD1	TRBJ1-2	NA	TGTGCCAGCAGTTACTCTACAGGGGGGCCCTATGGCTACACCTTC	CASSYSTGGPYGYTF
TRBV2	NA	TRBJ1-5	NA	TGTGCCAGCAGTGAAGAACGGGGGGGCCAGCCCCAGCATTTT	CASSEERGGQPQHF
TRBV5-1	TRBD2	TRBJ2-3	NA	TGCGCCAGCAGCTTGTATGGACTAGCGGGAAGTCGAGATACGCAGTATTTT	CASSLYGLAGSRDTQYF
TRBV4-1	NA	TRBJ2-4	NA	TGCGCCAGCAGCCAAGAAGTAGGGTCCTTGTGGTACTTC	CASSQEVGSLWYF
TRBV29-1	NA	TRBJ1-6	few	TGCAGCGCAGCGGGGGGGCCGAATTCACCCCTCCACTTT	CSAAGGPNSPLHF
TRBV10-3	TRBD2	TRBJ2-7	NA	TGTGCCATCAGTGTCGCAGCGGGAGCACCCTACGAGCAGTACTTC	CAISVAAGAPYEQYF
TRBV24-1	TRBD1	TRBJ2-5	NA	TGCGCCACCAGTGGGGCGGGGGACAGGGAGTACAATGAGCAGTACTTC	CATSGAGDREYNEQYF
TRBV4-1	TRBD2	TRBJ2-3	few	TGCGCCAGCAGCCTCCGACTAGCGGGGAGCGCTAGCACAGATACGCAGTATTTT	CASSLRLAGSASTDTQYF
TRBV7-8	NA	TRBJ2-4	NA	TGTGCCAGCAGCCGAGAGCCCCTAGCCAAACACATTCAGTACTTC	CASSREPLAKHIQYF
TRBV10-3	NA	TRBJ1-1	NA	TGTGCCATCAGTGTCGGGGAGCTGAACACTGAAGCTTTCTTT	CAISVGELNTEAFF